This is a list of T cell receptor beta chains from one sample in a study of regulatory T cells in long-lasting Graves disease. TCRdb processed the multiplex PCR reads anew with MiXCR; each CDR3 protein has one entry. The table records 400,000 to 500,000 distinct CDR3 sequences, approximately 23% of them present only once. Sample: peripheral blood mononuclear cells (PBMCs), taken when the disease was refractory, from a patient treated with antithyroid drugs. All receptors derive from a female donor with Graves disease. Both conserved end residues are part of each CDR3. Fields, in order: V gene, CDR3 protein.

TRBV7-8 CTSSLQVMNTEAFF
TRBV29-1 CSTRERPYEQYF
TRBV27 CASSLMGSRNQPQHF
TRBV15 CATSGGLDTEAFF
TRBV19 CASSGQGAGYGYTF
TRBV7-9 CASSGPRRTTNQPQHF
TRBV18 CASSENMNTEAFF
TRBV12-3/TRBV12-4 CASSWGQVNTGELFF
TRBV30 CAWAAAWGYTF
TRBV12-3/TRBV12-4 CASSSSPRDIPYEQYF
TRBV12-3/TRBV12-4 CASSLFPDRAFF
TRBV9 CASSVGVQGNYGYTF
TRBV11-2 CASRPQADTQYF
TRBV6-4 CASSDSEYSPLHF
TRBV6-6 CASSYSSSLYEQYF
TRBV29-1 CSVADWDTEAFF